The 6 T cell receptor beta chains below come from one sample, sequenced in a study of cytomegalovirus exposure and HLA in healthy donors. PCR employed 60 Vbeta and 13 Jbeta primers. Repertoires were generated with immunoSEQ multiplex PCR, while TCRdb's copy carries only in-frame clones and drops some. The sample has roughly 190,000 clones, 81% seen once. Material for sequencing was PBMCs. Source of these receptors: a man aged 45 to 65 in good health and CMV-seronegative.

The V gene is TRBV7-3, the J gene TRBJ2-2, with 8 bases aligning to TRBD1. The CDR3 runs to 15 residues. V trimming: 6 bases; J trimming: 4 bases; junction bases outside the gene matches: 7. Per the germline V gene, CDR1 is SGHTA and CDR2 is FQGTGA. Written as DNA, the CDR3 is TGTGCCAGCAGACAAACAGGGGGACGCACCGGGGAGCTGTTTTTT. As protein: CASRQTGGRTGELFF.

The CDR3 DNA sequence: TGTGCCAGCAGCGTAGGCTCAGGGATCACCTACGAGCAGTACTTC. Encoded protein: CASSVGSGITYEQYF. The gene calls are TRBV9 and TRBJ2-7, with D possibly being TRBD1 (5 bases). Germline loops: CDR1 SGDLS, CDR2 YYNGEE. The CDR3 has 15 amino acids. V lost 0 bases and J 2 bases, leaving 12 bases between the germline ends.

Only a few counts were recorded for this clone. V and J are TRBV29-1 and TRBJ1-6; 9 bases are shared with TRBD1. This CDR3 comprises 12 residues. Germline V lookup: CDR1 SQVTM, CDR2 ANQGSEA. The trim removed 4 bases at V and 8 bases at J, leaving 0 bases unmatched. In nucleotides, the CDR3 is TGCAGCGTTGGGACAGGGGATTCACCCCTCCACTTT. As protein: CSVGTGDSPLHF.

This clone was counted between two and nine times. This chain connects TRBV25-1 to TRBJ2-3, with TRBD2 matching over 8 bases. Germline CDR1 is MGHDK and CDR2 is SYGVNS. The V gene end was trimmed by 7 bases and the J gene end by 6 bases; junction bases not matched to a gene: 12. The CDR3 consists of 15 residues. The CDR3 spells CASTPSSGLGDTQYF. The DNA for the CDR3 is TGTGCCAGCACACCGTCTAGCGGGCTAGGGGATACGCAGTATTTT.

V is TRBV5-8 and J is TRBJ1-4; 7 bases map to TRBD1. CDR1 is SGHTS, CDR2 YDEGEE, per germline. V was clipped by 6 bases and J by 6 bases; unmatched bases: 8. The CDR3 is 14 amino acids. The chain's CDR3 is CASTFNRGYEKLFF. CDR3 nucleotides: TGTGCCAGCACCTTCAACAGGGGATATGAAAAACTGTTTTTT.

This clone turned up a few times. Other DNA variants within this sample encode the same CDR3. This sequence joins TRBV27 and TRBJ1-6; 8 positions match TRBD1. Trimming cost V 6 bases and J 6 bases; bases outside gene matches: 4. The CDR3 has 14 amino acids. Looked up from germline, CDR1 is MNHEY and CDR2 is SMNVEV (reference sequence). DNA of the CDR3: TGTGCCAGCAGCTGGACAGGGAGTAATTCACCCCTCCACTTT. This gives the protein CASSWTGSNSPLHF.